The present TCR beta chain was sequenced within a study of early T cells in non-severe SARS-CoV-2 infection. The wider study: Alpha and beta chains were unpaired, from unsorted whole-blood bulk RNA.

General observations from the study: Database matching using VDJdb favored anti-spike CD8 responses, with private and CD4 specificities left missing.

The protocol attached unique molecular identifiers to individual cDNA molecules. Via MiXCR, TCRdb re-called the 5' RACE reads, giving one row per CDR3 protein. The table shows more than 20,000 distinct CDR3 sequences, with roughly 5.3% occurring only once. This CDR3 contains 15 residues. The germline V and J ends were trimmed by 1 base and 5 bases, with 15 bases remaining between them. CDR1 and CDR2 (germline): LGHNA, YSLEER. This clonotype was observed many times. Its antigen is unidentified. The genes are TRBV4-3 and TRBJ2-7; D is ambiguous. Sequencing was performed on whole blood. This receptor was taken from an adult who was a healthcare worker with PCR-confirmed SARS-CoV-2 infection or an uninfected control (not recorded which). The DNA for the CDR3 is TGCGCCAGCAGCCAAGGGGCAGCAGCCATGCACGAGCAGTACTTC. Protein sequence: CASSQGAAAMHEQYF.